These 20 T cell receptor beta chains share one sample of origin, sequenced in a study of T cells in Graves' hyperthyroidism and ophthalmopathy. Authors of the study amplified TCR beta CDR3 regions from RNA transcripts. HTBI primers were the set used in a first-round RT-PCR of the TCR CDR3. TCRdb reprocessed the multiplex PCR reads with MiXCR, giving one entry per CDR3 protein. The table lists a few hundred thousand distinct CDR3 sequences, roughly 50% of them singletons. Sequencing was carried out using peripheral blood or thyroid tissue (not recorded which). These TCRs come from an adult woman with Graves' disease, either hyperthyroidism or ophthalmopathy (not recorded which).

Note on this clonotype: One end of the junction fails to match germline, which may point to a read error. The rearrangement uses TRBV7-2 and TRBJ2-7; D possibly corresponds to TRBD2 (6 bases). Germline CDR1 SGHTA, CDR2 FQGNSA. The CDR3 is made up of 12 amino acids. CDR3 nucleotide sequence: TGTGCCATCAGCCCCGGGACTGGCGAGCAGTACTTC. It encodes CAISPGTGEQYF.

The chain joins TRBV9 to TRBJ2-7; TRBD1 matches at 7 bases. The CDR3 contains 16 residues. V shed 4 bases and J 6 bases; nucleotides not matched to a gene: 16. The germline V gene encodes CDR1 SGDLS and CDR2 YYNGEE. The CDR3 DNA reads as TGTGCCAGCAGCCTCTCCCCGGGACAGAGTTCATCCGAGCAGTACTTC. The encoded protein is CASSLSPGQSSSEQYF.

This clonotype appeared a single time. The V call is TRBV7-9, the J call TRBJ2-7; a weak D match, TRBD1 (6 bases). Between the trimmed V and J ends, which lost 5 bases and 2 bases, there was a span of 19 bases. CDR1 SEHNR and CDR2 FQNEAQ come from the germline V gene (reference sequence). This CDR3 is built from 16 residues. CDR3 in amino acids: CASSQVQNRATYEQYF. The CDR3, as DNA: TGTGCCAGCAGCCAAGTTCAAAACAGGGCCACCTACGAGCAGTACTTC.

The chain couples TRBV7-2 to TRBJ2-2, with 14 bases aligning to TRBD2. Looked up from germline, CDR1 is SGHTA and CDR2 is FQGNSA. This CDR3 comprises 16 residues. V shed 5 bases and J 5 bases; nucleotides not matched to a gene: 4. The CDR3, as DNA: TGTGCCAGCAGCCAAAGGACTAGCGGGGGGACCGGGGAGCTGTTTTTT. Its translation is CASSQRTSGGTGELFF.

This clonotype is a singleton in its sample. It is unclear where the CDR3 begins or ends on the DNA, so no DNA is shown, and the CDR3 is as TCRdb lists it. J is TRBJ2-5 and V is TRBV7-9; TRBD1 is the table's D call, not checked against the DNA. The CDR3 is 24 residues long, ends included. CDR1 is SEHNR and CDR2 is FQNEAQ in the germline V gene (reference sequence). CDR3 sequence reads: CASSLVPVYGYTFGSGTDQETQYF.

This clonotype came up many times. The chain couples TRBV7-2 to TRBJ1-6; TRBD1 matches at 7 bases. Germline V gene data show CDR1 as SGHTA and CDR2 as FQGNSA. The CDR3 has 15 residues. After removal of 1 base from V and 5 bases from J, the junction contained 2 bases not matched to a gene. Here the CDR3 reads CASSLGDRDNSPLHF. The DNA of the CDR3 is TGTGCCAGCAGCTTAGGTGACAGGGATAATTCACCCCTCCACTTT. The full variable domain, in which reference TRBV7-2 and TRBJ1-6 provide the parts outside the CDR3, is GAGVSQSPSNKVTEKGKDVELRCDPISGHTALYWYRQSLGQGLEFLIYFQGNSAPDKSGLPSDRFSAERTGGSVSTLTIQRTQQEDSAVYLCASSLGDRDNSPLHFGNGTRLTVT.

This clonotype was seen many times. The chain couples TRBV24-1 to TRBJ2-7, with a possible D match to TRBD2 (5 bases). The V gene's germline CDR1 is KGHDR and CDR2 SFDVKD. Between the trimmed V and J ends, which lost 0 bases and 6 bases, there was a span of 8 bases. The CDR3 loop spans 13 amino acids. The CDR3, as DNA: TGTGCCACCAGTGATTTGGGAGGTTCCGAGCAGTACTTC. Its protein is CATSDLGGSEQYF.

Of note for this clonotype: This clone may be a read error of a much larger clone one base away. Because the CDR3 is missing its conserved closing phenylalanine or tryptophan, this is likely a read error. This chain uses TRBV4-1 with TRBJ2-7, with D perhaps TRBD1 (6 bases). Germline CDR1 reads MGHRA; CDR2 reads YSYEKL. The CDR3 runs 17 residues. V shed 0 bases and J shed 2 bases, with 17 bases lying between them. In DNA, the CDR3 is TGCGCCAGCAGCCAAGAAATTAGGACAGTAGGACCCTACGAGCAGTACCTC. As protein: CASSQEIRTVGPYEQYL.

Of note for this clonotype: At one end, the junction sequence differs from germline, possibly due to a read error. This chain connects TRBV7-2 to TRBJ2-2, with TRBD1 as a possible D gene (6 bases). This CDR3 comprises 14 residues. Looked up from germline, CDR1 is SGHTA and CDR2 is FQGNSA. As DNA, the CDR3 is TGTGCCAGCAGCCCAAGTGGGGACACTGGGGAGCTGTTTTTT. Translating it yields CASSPSGDTGELFF. The complete variable domain, with remaining parts taken from reference TRBV7-2 and TRBJ2-2, reads GAGVSQSPSNKVTEKGKDVELRCDPISGHTALYWYRQSLGQGLEFLIYFQGNSAPDKSGLPSDRFSAERTGGSVSTLTIQRTQQEDSAVYLCASSPSGDTGELFFGEGSRLTVL.

This clonotype has a count of ten or more. The rearrangement links TRBV7-2 to TRBJ2-2; D gene ambiguous. Germline V CDR1 and CDR2: SGHTA, FQGNSA. V was clipped by 1 base and J by 0 bases, with 6 bases between them. The CDR3 runs 15 residues. CDR3 DNA: TGTGCCAGCAGCTTAGTCCCAGCGAACACCGGGGAGCTGTTTTTT. Its translation: CASSLVPANTGELFF.

J is TRBJ1-5 and V is TRBV7-2, with D perhaps matching TRBD1 (5 bases). The CDR3 runs to 14 residues. Trimming stripped 3 bases from V and 1 base from J, with 7 bases between. The germline gives CDR1 SGHTA, CDR2 FQGNSA. CDR3 bases: TGTGCCAGCAGCTTCAGACAGAGCAATCAGCCCCAGCATTTT. This gives the protein CASSFRQSNQPQHF.

This clonotype showed up just once. The V gene is TRBV19, the J gene TRBJ2-7; TRBD1 matches 7 bases. V lost 5 bases to trimming and J lost 3 bases; unmatched junction nucleotides: 7. Looked up from germline, CDR1 is LNHDA and CDR2 is SQIVND (reference sequence). The CDR3 is 14 amino acids. CDR3 amino acids: CASSPTGSNYEQYF. The CDR3 bases are TGTGCCAGTAGTCCGACAGGGTCTAACTACGAGCAGTACTTC.

Only a few counts were recorded for this clonotype. The rearrangement links TRBV7-2 to TRBJ1-2; 7 bases are a match to TRBD1. V was clipped by 3 bases and J by 2 bases; unmatched bases: 9. CDR3 length: 16 amino acids. Germline values: CDR1 SGHTA, CDR2 FQGNSA. CDR3 loop: CASSFDRAGDNYGYTF. CDR3 in DNA: TGTGCCAGCAGCTTTGACAGGGCGGGGGACAACTATGGCTACACCTTC.

This clonotype appeared a few times. With a much larger clone just one base away, this may be a read error. This chain uses TRBV6-5 with TRBJ2-4; 14 nucleotides agree with TRBD2. The J segment lost 13 bases and the V segment lost 5 bases, leaving 4 bases of the junction unmatched. This CDR3 is built from 13 residues. Germline V gene data show CDR1 as MNHEY and CDR2 as SVGAGI. The CDR3 DNA sequence: TGTGCCAGCAGTGGGACTAGCGGGAGCGGACAGTACTTC. Residues: CASSGTSGSGQYF.

This clonotype appeared many times. The chain has TRBV25-1 and TRBJ1-4; 8 positions match TRBD1. CDR3 length: 16 amino acids. V shed 4 bases, J shed 3 bases, and the junction held 7 bases outside the gene matches. In germline, CDR1 is MGHDK, CDR2 SYGVNS. CDR3 protein: CASSVNRGTANEKLFF. As DNA, the CDR3 is TGTGCCAGCAGTGTGAACAGGGGGACGGCTAATGAAAAACTGTTTTTT.

This clonotype has a handful of counts. The J gene is TRBJ2-5, the V gene TRBV12-3 or TRBV12-4; D is unresolved. The CDR3 is made up of 13 amino acids. V lost 6 bases and J lost 2, with 10 bases in between. CDR3 amino acids: CASSPITQETQYF. CDR3 sequence (DNA): TGTGCCAGCAGCCCTATCACGCAAGAGACCCAGTACTTC.

This clonotype occurred many times. The chain has TRBV7-2 and TRBJ1-2, with a tentative D call TRBD1 (5 bases). Trimming took off 1 base at V and 8 bases at J, with 14 bases between the two ends. The CDR3 totals 14 residues. CDR1 and CDR2 from the germline V gene are SGHTA and FQGNSA. The CDR3 region has the DNA TGTGCCAGCAGCTTAGGGCCAGGGCCAAACGGCTACACCTTC. This translates into CASSLGPGPNGYTF. Variable domain in full (rest from reference TRBV7-2 and TRBJ1-2): GAGVSQSPSNKVTEKGKDVELRCDPISGHTALYWYRQSLGQGLEFLIYFQGNSAPDKSGLPSDRFSAERTGGSVSTLTIQRTQQEDSAVYLCASSLGPGPNGYTFGSGTRLTVV.

The chain has TRBV6-5 and TRBJ1-2; no clear D. The CDR3 spans 13 residues. V was shortened by 2 bases and J by 9 bases, with 13 bases between the two germline ends. CDR1 is MNHEY, CDR2 SVGAGI, per germline. This CDR3 reads CASSYDPEMSYTF. In DNA, the CDR3 is TGTGCCAGCAGTTACGACCCCGAGATGAGCTACACCTTC.

In this sample, this clonotype turned up a few times. J is TRBJ1-2 and V is TRBV2; 8 positions match TRBD1. With V trimmed by 7 bases and J by 7 bases, 8 bases remained unmatched. Germline CDR1 SNHLY, CDR2 FYNNEI. This CDR3 region has 13 residues. As DNA, the CDR3 is TGTGCCAGCACCCAGGGGGCTTATGGTGGCTACACCTTC. The encoded protein is CASTQGAYGGYTF.

V is TRBV7-6 and J is TRBJ2-5; 9 bases fit TRBD1. V lost 5 bases, J lost 4 bases, and 14 bases stayed unmatched. CDR1 is SGHVS and CDR2 is FNYEAQ in the germline V gene. There are 17 residues in the CDR3. CDR3 region: CASSAPGTGYDGETQYF. The CDR3 DNA reads as TGTGCCAGCAGCGCGCCCGGGACAGGGTACGACGGAGAGACCCAGTACTTC.